This T cell receptor (beta chain) derives from a study of T cells in localized non-small cell lung cancer. Germline lookup yields CDR1 SGHRS and CDR2 YFSETQ. The CDR3 extends over 16 amino acids. Trimming at V came to 4 bases and at J to 7 bases, leaving 14 bases not matched to a gene. Assay used: immunoSEQ multiplex PCR; TCRdb lists only in-frame clones, some missing. Of approximately 150,000 clones in the sample, roughly 90% were seen once. This chain joins TRBV5-1 and TRBJ2-1, with TRBD2 matching 7 bases. The sequencing here drew on peripheral blood, taken before any cancer treatment. The sequence was collected from a female donor over 55 with stage I lung adenocarcinoma. The CDR3 region has the DNA TGCGCCAGCAGCCAAGACGGGTCGGGAGGAATAAATGAGCAGTTCTTC. This translates into CASSQDGSGGINEQFF.